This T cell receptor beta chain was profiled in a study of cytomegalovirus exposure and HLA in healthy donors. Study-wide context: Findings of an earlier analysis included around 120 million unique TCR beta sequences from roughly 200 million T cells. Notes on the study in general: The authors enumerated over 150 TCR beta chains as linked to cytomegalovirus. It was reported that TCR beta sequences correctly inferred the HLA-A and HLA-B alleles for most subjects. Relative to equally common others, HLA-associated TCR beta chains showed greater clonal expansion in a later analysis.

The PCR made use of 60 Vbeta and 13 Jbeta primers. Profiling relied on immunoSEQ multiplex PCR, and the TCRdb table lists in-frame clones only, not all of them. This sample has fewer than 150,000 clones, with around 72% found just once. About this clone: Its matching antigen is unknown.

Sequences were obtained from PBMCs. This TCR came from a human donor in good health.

The CDR3 region has the DNA TGTGCCAGCAGCCTAGGTTGGGGGGACTATTACGAGCAGTACTTC. Translated: CASSLGWGDYYEQYF. This chain uses TRBV14 with TRBJ2-7; TRBD2 matches at 7 bases. Germline CDR1 is SGHDN and CDR2 is FVKESK. The V and J ends lost 4 bases and 4 bases, in that order; junction bases with no gene match: 10. The CDR3 covers 15 residues.